A selection of T cell receptor beta chains follows, all from one sample in a study of read filtering for tumor transcriptome and immune sequencing. One entry per CDR3 protein results from TCRdb running MiXCR on the reads. The sample yields some 38,000 distinct CDR3 sequences, 13% to 15% seen once. Sequencing was carried out using a population of CD138-negative cells sorted from bone marrow. The source is a donor aged 40 or older with multiple myeloma. Each CDR3 is given with its conserved first and last residue. D genes are given only for firm matches. Size tells how often a clone was seen (once, few, many) or the class of an expanded clone, and some rows leave it out.

D gene,J gene,clone size,V gene,CDR3 protein,CDR3 DNA
TRBD1,TRBJ1-1,many,TRBV12-5,CASGLGTGQVEAFF,TGTGCTAGTGGTTTGGGCACGGGACAGGTTGAAGCTTTCTTT
TRBD1,TRBJ1-4,many,TRBV20-1,CSAADRGRNEKLFF,TGCAGTGCTGCGGACAGGGGGCGGAATGAAAAACTGTTTTTT
.,TRBJ2-3,many,TRBV29-1,CSVEPPGTPDTQYF,TGCAGCGTAGAACCCCCAGGGACCCCAGATACGCAGTATTTT
.,TRBJ2-3,many,TRBV5-4,CASSLVGPRAGKDTQYF,TGTGCCAGCAGCTTGGTGGGGCCCAGGGCTGGAAAGGATACGCAGTATTTT
.,TRBJ1-1,.,TRBV11-1,CVSSLRNLRTAGEAFF,TGTGTCAGCAGCTTAAGAAACCTAAGAACGGCGGGTGAAGCTTTCTTT
.,TRBJ1-5,.,TRBV6-2/TRBV6-3,CASSYGLNQPQHF,TGTGCCAGCAGTTACGGGCTAAATCAGCCCCAGCATTTT
TRBD2,TRBJ2-5,many,TRBV7-8,CASSPGTSGKETQYF,TGTGCCAGCAGCCCTGGGACTAGCGGAAAAGAGACCCAGTACTTC
TRBD2,TRBJ2-7,many,TRBV11-1,CASSRASGRSYEQYF,TGTGCCAGCAGCCGGGCTAGCGGACGATCCTACGAGCAGTACTTC
.,TRBJ2-3,many,TRBV7-8,CASRADLVTDTQYF,TGTGCCAGCAGGGCAGACCTAGTGACAGATACGCAGTATTTT
.,TRBJ1-5,many,TRBV18,CASSPRSGSYSNQPQHF,TGTGCCAGCTCACCACGGTCAGGGAGCTATAGCAATCAGCCCCAGCATTTT
.,TRBJ2-1,once,TRBV2,CASAPGVGSYEQLF,TGTGCCAGCGCCCCGGGAGTAGGGTCATATGAGCAGCTCTTC
.,TRBJ2-2,many,TRBV6-5,CASRPPHNTGELFF,TGTGCCAGCAGGCCTCCCCATAACACCGGGGAGCTGTTTTTT
.,TRBJ1-5,.,TRBV28,CASRITPSRANQPQHF,TGTGCCAGCAGGATAACGCCCTCGAGAGCTAATCAGCCCCAGCATTTT
.,TRBJ2-7,many,TRBV5-4,CASSFYRSRSYEQYF,TGTGCCAGCAGCTTCTATAGGTCCAGATCCTACGAGCAGTACTTC
.,TRBJ1-1,many,TRBV20-1,CSAVGLGYTEAFF,TGCAGTGCCGTAGGCCTCGGGTACACTGAAGCTTTCTTT
TRBD1,TRBJ2-3,many,TRBV11-3,CASSPGQSTDTQYF,TGTGCCAGCAGCCCGGGACAGTCCACAGATACGCAGTATTTT
TRBD1,TRBJ1-5,many,TRBV6-1,CASSDRVLQPQHF,TGTGCCAGCAGCGACAGGGTTCTTCAGCCCCAGCATTTT
.,TRBJ1-1,many,TRBV29-1,CSVEWGRDTEAFF,TGCAGCGTTGAATGGGGGCGCGACACTGAAGCTTTCTTT
TRBD1,TRBJ1-1,medium-sized,TRBV6-5,CASSYSGTGADTEAFF,TGTGCCAGCAGTTACTCCGGCACAGGGGCGGACACTGAAGCTTTCTTT
TRBD2,TRBJ2-3,many,TRBV28,CASSHSGALGDTQYF,TGTGCCAGCAGTCATAGCGGGGCCCTCGGGGATACGCAGTATTTT
.,TRBJ1-5,many,TRBV28,CASSLFGAQPQHF,TGTGCCAGCAGTTTATTCGGGGCTCAGCCCCAGCATTTT
.,TRBJ2-2,many,TRBV5-8,CASSLGLVSTGELFF,TGTGCCAGCAGCTTGGGACTAGTAAGCACCGGGGAGCTGTTTTTT
.,TRBJ1-1,few,TRBV7-9,CASSLSGNTEAFF,TGCGCCAGCAGCTTATCCGGAAACACTGAAGCTTTCTTT
TRBD2,TRBJ2-5,many,TRBV6-4,CAIKPGLAKQETQYF,TGTGCCATAAAACCGGGACTAGCGAAACAAGAGACCCAGTACTTC
.,TRBJ1-5,many,TRBV3-1,CASSQPGKELGNQPQHF,TGTGCCAGCAGCCAGCCTGGGAAGGAGTTGGGCAATCAGCCCCAGCATTTT
.,TRBJ2-7,many,TRBV5-1,CASSAGLSYEQYF,TGCGCCAGCAGCGCAGGGCTCTCCTACGAGCAGTACTTC
TRBD2,TRBJ2-3,few,TRBV6-6,CASSASGSTDTQYF,TGTGCCAGCAGTGCTAGCGGGTCCACAGATACGCAGTATTTT
TRBD1,TRBJ2-2,many,TRBV6-1,CASNRQGVGELFF,TGTGCCAGCAATAGGCAGGGGGTCGGGGAGCTGTTTTTT
.,TRBJ2-7,.,TRBV11-2,CASSLELGYVNEQYF,TGTGCCAGCAGCTTAGAGTTAGGGTATGTCAACGAGCAGTACTTC
.,TRBJ1-1,few,TRBV7-9,CASSLAETAEAFF,TGTGCCAGCAGCTTAGCCGAGACAGCTGAAGCTTTCTTT
.,TRBJ2-5,many,TRBV9,CASSVDPLGGETQYF,TGTGCCAGCAGCGTAGACCCCCTAGGGGGAGAGACCCAGTACTTC
.,TRBJ2-2,.,TRBV28,CASTLEGSGTGELFF,TGTGCCAGCACTTTAGAGGGTAGCGGCACCGGGGAGCTGTTTTTT
.,TRBJ2-5,many,TRBV5-4,CASSLEGDATQETQYF,TGTGCCAGCAGCTTGGAGGGGGACGCCACCCAAGAGACCCAGTACTTC
TRBD2,TRBJ2-1,.,TRBV29-1,CSVGTASGNEQFF,TGCAGCGTAGGGACCGCTAGCGGCAATGAGCAGTTCTTC
TRBD1,TRBJ1-4,many,TRBV29-1,CSVDGTGNEKRFF,TGCAGCGTTGATGGGACAGGGAATGAAAAACGGTTTTTT
.,TRBJ2-2,many,TRBV18,CASSPGTGELFF,TGTGCCAGCTCACCAGGGACCGGGGAGCTGTTTTTT
.,TRBJ1-4,many,TRBV19,CASRPTPTGEKLFF,TGTGCCAGTAGACCTACACCGACCGGCGAAAAACTGTTTTTT
.,TRBJ2-1,few,TRBV27,CASSPGGGRGYNEQLF,TGCGCCAGCAGTCCGGGTGGAGGACGGGGCTACAATGAGCAGCTCTTC
TRBD2,TRBJ2-1,many,TRBV28,CASSSVAGVSNEQFF,TGTGCCAGCAGTTCAGTAGCGGGAGTGAGCAATGAGCAGTTCTTC
.,TRBJ1-5,few,TRBV12-3/TRBV12-4,CASSFDSGTNQPQHF,TGTGCCAGCAGTTTCGACTCAGGGACCAATCAGCCCCAGCATTTT
TRBD2,TRBJ2-5,many,TRBV29-1,CSVATSGAQETQYF,TGCAGCGTTGCCACTAGCGGGGCCCAAGAGACCCAGTACTTC